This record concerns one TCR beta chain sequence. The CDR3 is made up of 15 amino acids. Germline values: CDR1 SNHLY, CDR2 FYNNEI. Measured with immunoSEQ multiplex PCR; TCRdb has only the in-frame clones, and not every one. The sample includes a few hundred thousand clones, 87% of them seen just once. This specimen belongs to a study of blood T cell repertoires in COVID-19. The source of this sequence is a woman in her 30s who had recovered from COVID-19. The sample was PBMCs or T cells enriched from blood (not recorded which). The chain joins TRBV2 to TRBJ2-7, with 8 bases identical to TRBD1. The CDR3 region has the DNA TGTTCCTCCAGCAGACGGCAGGGGGCTGTCGACGAGCAGTACTTC. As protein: CSSSRRQGAVDEQYF.